The clone carrying this T cell receptor beta chain was recorded at least ten times. Its antigen remains unknown. The sample belongs to a study of CD8 T cells in ankylosing spondylitis. Study results and caveats: Matched synovial fluid from ankylosing spondylitis patients was reported to be enriched for disease-linked clones. CD8+ by phenotype, disease-linked clones were relatively rare in peripheral blood.

MiXCR, run by TCRdb on the 5' RACE reads, gives a single entry per CDR3 protein. The data show some 200,000 distinct CDR3 sequences, roughly 24% seen once. Trimming took 0 bases from V and 7 from J; bases not matched to a gene: 11. The CDR3 has 16 amino acids. The germline V gene has CDR1 KGHSH and CDR2 LQKENI. The sample consisted of blood, either unsorted or a sorted T cell fraction (not recorded which). The clonotype was recovered from a male donor with ankylosing spondylitis or in good health (not recorded which). The rearrangement joins TRBV18 to TRBJ2-5; TRBD1 agrees at 7 bases. CDR3 loop: CASSPPGTVPLGTQYF. CDR3 nucleotides: TGTGCCAGCTCACCACCCGGGACAGTCCCCCTTGGGACCCAGTACTTC.